This entry is about one TCR beta chain. There are many counts of this clone. Its antigen has not been determined. Base qualities are missing; no much larger clone stands one base away. This specimen belongs to a study of metastatic and nonmetastatic thyroid tumors (dated by TCRdb to between 2020 and 2021). Turning to the overall study: Repertoires were compared across peripheral blood and tumor or nodule tissue samples from malignant and benign thyroid patients.

None of the patients had been given any treatment before thyroid surgery. Using T-cell receptor beta sequencing, the study looked back at clinical samples from patients collected from about 2011 to 2019. V is cut by 4 bases and J by 7 bases, and the space between the germline ends is 17 bases. According to the germline V gene, CDR1 reads SGDLS and CDR2 reads YYNGEE. The CDR3 has 14 amino acids, counting the end cysteine and phenylalanine. Just the 42-base CDR3 DNA is kept, in frame starting at base 1. Study-level results and caveats: TCR beta diversity was reported as significantly higher in malignant tumors than in benign nodules, in both blood and tumor samples.

Libraries were constructed by PCR. TCRdb shows the sequencer as Illumina HiSeq 4000. High-throughput sequencing was used to profile the CDR3 region of the TCR beta-chain in every patient. Per the original workflow: A classifier to discriminate distant-metastatic papillary thyroid cancer patients was built from CDR3 differences across clinicopathological groups. To measure repertoire diversity the researchers used the Shannon index, while the Morisita-Horn index served to gauge how similar the tumor and blood repertoires were. The public reads were reanalyzed by TCRdb: fastp trimming at Q25, MiXCR alignment, in-frame beta chains only. The V and J calls were not made by the authors but by TCRdb's processing. The table for this sample lists tens of thousands of clones; roughly 13% of them were counted only once. The ten largest account for 11% of the sample.

The V and J genes are TRBV9 and TRBJ2-5; 6 matching bases give a weak D call of TRBD2. Material: blood. This clonotype was sampled from a female donor with papillary thyroid cancer or a benign thyroid nodule (not recorded which). Some clones in this sample may be carry-over from other donors' samples. The CDR3 region reads CASSKYQVGGTQYF. The DNA sequence is given as TGTGCCAGCAGCAAGTACCAGGTGGGGGGGACCCAGTACTTC.